These 26 T cell receptor beta chains originate from one sample sequenced in a study of blood T cell repertoires in COVID-19 (TCRdb year 2020). Library construction relied on the immunoSEQ multiplex PCR assay. TCRdb obtained this table from immuneACCESS and retained in-frame rearrangements with V and J assigned. These tables miss some clones; where compared with another copy, unresolved V genes account for less than half of the shortfall, and the remainder is unexplained. The sample table lists around 290,000 clones, 90% of them with a count of one. The ten largest clones represent around 1.1% of the sample. The sequenced sample was PBMCs or T cells enriched from blood (not recorded which). The receptor source for this set is a woman in her 30s who had recovered from COVID-19.

The V gene is TRBV4-1, the J gene TRBJ2-1; TRBD2 aligns across 7 bases. The CDR3 runs to 16 residues. Losses at the gene ends were 0 bases for V and 3 bases for J; bases not matched to a gene: 5. CDR1 MGHRA and CDR2 YSYEKL come from the germline V gene. For the CDR3, the DNA is TGCGCCAGCAGCCAAGATGTTAGCGGGTACTACAATGAGCAGTTCTTC. This encodes CASSQDVSGYYNEQFF.

V and J are TRBV7-8 and TRBJ2-7; 10 nucleotides align to TRBD1. Trimming cost V 5 bases and J 3 bases; bases outside gene matches: 7. Germline assignment: CDR1 SGHVS and CDR2 FQNEAQ. The CDR3 consists of 15 residues. The DNA of the CDR3 is TGTGCCAGCAGCGAGTACCGGACAGGGGGCTACGAGCAGTACTTC. This encodes CASSEYRTGGYEQYF. The whole variable domain, filled in from reference TRBV7-8 and TRBJ2-7, reads GAGVSQSPRYKVAKRGQDVALRCDPISGHVSLFWYQQALGQGPEFLTYFQNEAQLDKSGLPSDRFFAERPEGSVSTLKIQRTQQEDSAVYLCASSEYRTGGYEQYFGPGTRLTVT.

V is TRBV19 and J is TRBJ2-7, with D maybe TRBD1 (6 bases). The V gene's germline CDR1 is LNHDA and CDR2 SQIVND (reference sequence). V shed 7 bases and J shed 6 bases, with 16 bases lying between them. There are 13 residues in the CDR3. The CDR3 is CASTPTGAGEQYF. CDR3 in DNA: TGTGCCAGTACCCCGACAGGTGCGGGCGAGCAGTACTTC. The full variable domain, rest sourced from reference TRBV19 and TRBJ2-7, is DGGITQSPKYLFRKEGQNVTLSCEQNLNHDAMYWYRQDPGQGLRLIYYSQIVNDFQKGDIAEGYSVSREKKESFPLTVTSAQKNPTAFYLCASTPTGAGEQYFGPGTRLTVT.

The rearrangement joins TRBV7-9 to TRBJ1-1, with D possibly TRBD1 on 6 matching bases. Germline loops: CDR1 SEHNR, CDR2 FQNEAQ (reference sequence). The CDR3 is 11 residues long. Trimming stripped 5 bases from V and 8 bases from J, with 9 bases between. The chain's CDR3 is CASSPGTEAFF. For the CDR3, the DNA is TGTGCCAGCAGCCCCGGGACAGAAGCTTTCTTT.

This clone was detected a few times. The J gene is TRBJ2-5, the V gene TRBV2; 15 bases match TRBD2. Germline V gene lookup returns CDR1 SNHLY and CDR2 FYNNEI. The V gene end was trimmed by 7 bases and the J gene end by 10 bases; junction bases not matched to a gene: 10. The CDR3 totals 15 residues. The CDR3 sequence is CASIPGLAGGLGQYF. CDR3 nucleotides: TGTGCCAGCATCCCGGGACTAGCGGGAGGATTGGGCCAGTACTTC.

V gene TRBV27 combines with J gene TRBJ1-4; weak D call: TRBD1 (6 bases). The V end was cut by 4 bases, the J end by 8 bases, with 20 bases between. In germline, CDR1 is MNHEY, CDR2 SMNVEV (reference sequence). CDR3 length: 16 residues. The CDR3 region is CASSSLRRGISEKLFF. Written as DNA, the CDR3 is TGTGCCAGCAGTTCCCTTCGCAGGGGTATAAGCGAAAAACTGTTTTTT.

This chain connects TRBV9 to TRBJ1-6, with TRBD1 matching 9 bases. Unmatched junction bases numbered 9, after V lost 3 bases and J lost 8 bases. Germline loops: CDR1 SGDLS, CDR2 YYNGEE. This CDR3 is 16 amino acids long. CDR3 residues: CASSAPGTGRDSPLHF. The CDR3 DNA follows: TGTGCCAGCAGCGCACCCGGGACAGGGCGAGATTCACCCCTCCACTTT.

The rearrangement links TRBV19 to TRBJ2-5; a possible D gene is TRBD1 (5 bases). This CDR3 has 13 amino acids. V gave up 6 bases and J gave up 2 bases, with 10 bases separating them. Germline CDR1 and CDR2: LNHDA and SQIVND (reference sequence). Here the CDR3 DNA reads TGTGCCAGTAGGGACACTTCACAAGAGACCCAGTACTTC. Translated: CASRDTSQETQYF. Supplemented by reference TRBV19 and TRBJ2-5, the full variable domain reads DGGITQSPKYLFRKEGQNVTLSCEQNLNHDAMYWYRQDPGQGLRLIYYSQIVNDFQKGDIAEGYSVSREKKESFPLTVTSAQKNPTAFYLCASRDTSQETQYFGPGTRLLVL.

The chain couples TRBV11-1 to TRBJ2-7, with D possibly TRBD1 on 6 matching bases. Looked up from germline, CDR1 is SGHAT and CDR2 is FQDESV (reference sequence). This CDR3 spans 16 amino acids. V dropped 1 base and J dropped 4 bases, with 17 bases sitting between them. The CDR3 loop is CASSLDDHQGNYEQYF. The CDR3 nucleotides are TGTGCCAGCAGCTTAGACGATCACCAGGGGAATTACGAGCAGTACTTC.

The chain carries TRBV4-2 and TRBJ1-4, with 7 bases aligning to TRBD1. Germline lookup yields CDR1 LGHNA and CDR2 YNFKEQ. The CDR3 has 15 residues. The J segment lost 8 bases and the V segment lost 3 bases, leaving 9 bases of the junction unmatched. In DNA, the CDR3 is TGTGCCAGCAGCCATGCAGGACAGGTCGGCGAAAAACTGTTTTTT. Translation gives CASSHAGQVGEKLFF.

This clone has only one observation. This chain uses TRBV4-3 with TRBJ2-7; a weak D match, TRBD2 (6 bases). Trimming pared 0 bases from V and 2 bases from J, leaving 14 bases between. This CDR3 has 16 residues. Germline V lookup: CDR1 LGHNA, CDR2 YSLEER. The CDR3: CASSQDHGDSPYEQYF. CDR3 DNA: TGCGCCAGCAGCCAAGATCACGGGGACTCTCCCTACGAGCAGTACTTC.

The J gene is TRBJ2-1, the V gene TRBV7-9, with 7 nucleotides matching TRBD2. Germline CDR1 reads SEHNR; CDR2 reads FQNEAQ (reference sequence). Unmatched junction bases numbered 15, after V lost 5 bases and J lost 8 bases. The CDR3 sequence is 16 residues long. The CDR3 coding sequence is TGTGCCAGCAGCGCAAGACTAGCCGTCGGCCTCGATGAGCAGTTCTTC. Its protein is CASSARLAVGLDEQFF.

As concerns this clone: Other DNA sequences of this sample code for an identical CDR3. V gene TRBV5-1 combines with J gene TRBJ2-3; the match to TRBD2 covers 8 bases. V was clipped by 4 bases and J by 2 bases; unmatched bases: 6. This CDR3 is built from 15 residues. CDR1 and CDR2 from the germline V gene are SGHRS and YFSETQ. CDR3 DNA sequence: TGCGCCAGCAGCCCCGGACTAGCAGACACAGATACGCAGTATTTT. It encodes CASSPGLADTDTQYF.

This chain connects TRBV28 to TRBJ1-3, with 7 bases identical to TRBD1. The CDR3 has 15 residues. Germline lookup yields CDR1 MDHEN and CDR2 SYDVKM. After removal of 5 bases from V and 0 bases from J, the junction contained 4 bases not matched to a gene. CDR3 in amino acids: CASSPGQVSGNTIYF. The CDR3 region has the DNA TGTGCCAGCAGTCCCGGACAGGTCTCTGGAAACACCATATATTTT.

This clone appeared once. The CDR3 loop reads CASSQVFGGNTIYF. The CDR3 region has the DNA TGCGCCAGCAGCCAAGTTTTCGGGGGAAACACCATATATTTT. The chain joins TRBV4-1 to TRBJ1-3; D remains unclear. Germline V gene sequence: CDR1 MGHRA, CDR2 YSYEKL. V shed 1 base and J shed 4 bases, with 8 bases lying between them. This CDR3 contains 14 residues.

The rearrangement uses TRBV18 and TRBJ2-5; tentatively, D is TRBD1 (5 bases). The CDR3 length is 15 residues. In germline, CDR1 is KGHSH, CDR2 LQKENI. Trimming pared 0 bases from V and 2 bases from J, leaving 10 bases between. Here the CDR3 reads CASSPPSQGQETQYF. Here the CDR3 DNA reads TGTGCCAGCTCACCACCCTCTCAGGGTCAAGAGACCCAGTACTTC.

This chain connects TRBV11-2 to TRBJ2-3; a possible D gene is TRBD2 (5 bases). CDR1 is SGHAT and CDR2 is FQNNGV in the germline V gene. This CDR3 is 15 amino acids long. V shed 7 bases and J shed 0 bases, with 14 bases lying between them. In DNA form, the CDR3 reads TGTGCCAGCACATCTAGCAGCACTAGCACAGATACGCAGTATTTT. Protein: CASTSSSTSTDTQYF.

The CDR3 spells CSALGPGQEKLFF. As DNA, the CDR3 is TGCAGCGCGCTCGGACCGGGACAGGAAAAACTGTTTTTT. The J gene is TRBJ1-4, the V gene TRBV29-1, with 7 bases aligning to TRBD1. CDR1 is SQVTM, CDR2 ANQGSEA, per germline. The CDR3 totals 13 residues. The junction had 10 bases not matched to a gene; V was cut back by 7 bases and J by 8 bases.

The chain couples TRBV29-1 to TRBJ2-1; TRBD2 agrees at 9 bases. There are 14 residues in the CDR3. Germline V gene lookup returns CDR1 SQVTM and CDR2 ANQGSEA. With V trimmed by 7 bases and J by 0 bases, 4 bases remained unmatched. As DNA, the CDR3 is TGCAGCGGGGGACTAGCTTCCTCCTACAATGAGCAGTTCTTC. This sequence encodes CSGGLASSYNEQFF.

The gene calls are TRBV24-1 and TRBJ2-2, with a tentative D call TRBD1 (5 bases). The CDR3 is made up of 15 amino acids. The germline gives CDR1 KGHDR, CDR2 SFDVKD. Trimming shortened V by 0 bases and J by 3 bases, and 7 bases separated the two germline ends. The CDR3 DNA is TGTGCCACCAGTGATTTGCAGGGTTACACCGGGGAGCTGTTTTTT. It encodes CATSDLQGYTGELFF.

The chain recombines TRBV30 with TRBJ2-7; the match to TRBD1 covers 8 bases. This CDR3 is 14 amino acids long. Germline CDR1 reads GTSNPN; CDR2 reads SVGIG (reference sequence). Losses at the gene ends were 3 bases for V and 6 bases for J; bases not matched to a gene: 10. CDR3 nucleotide sequence: TGTGCCTGGAGCGAAGACAGGGGACTCGGCGAGCAGTACTTC. Amino acid sequence: CAWSEDRGLGEQYF.

This clone was found once. The chain carries TRBV30 and TRBJ2-1, with 8 bases fitting TRBD1. Germline-derived CDR1 and CDR2 are GTSNPN and SVGIG (reference sequence). CDR3 length: 13 residues. The V gene end was trimmed by 4 bases and the J gene end by 6 bases; junction bases not matched to a gene: 5. The CDR3 sequence is CAWTLDRGNEQFF. The CDR3 DNA is TGTGCCTGGACCTTAGACAGGGGCAATGAGCAGTTCTTC.

The rearrangement uses TRBV7-2 and TRBJ2-2, with D perhaps TRBD1 (5 bases). Trimming pared 5 bases from V and 8 bases from J, leaving 12 bases between. The CDR3 contains 13 residues. Germline CDR1 and CDR2: SGHTA and FQGNSA. CDR3: CASSPRTKGELFF. In nucleotides, the CDR3 is TGTGCCAGCAGCCCTAGGACAAAAGGGGAGCTGTTTTTT.

The CDR3 sequence is CASSPQDRGSYEQYF. The CDR3 DNA is TGCGCCAGCAGCCCGCAGGACAGGGGTTCCTACGAGCAGTACTTC. V gene TRBV4-3 combines with J gene TRBJ2-7, with TRBD1 identical over 9 bases. With V trimmed by 4 bases and J by 1 base, 5 bases remained unmatched. Germline V gene lookup returns CDR1 LGHNA and CDR2 YSLEER. The CDR3 covers 15 residues.

The table lists this clone with a few counts. V gene TRBV30 combines with J gene TRBJ1-1; 8 nucleotides align to TRBD1. Germline-derived CDR1 and CDR2 are GTSNPN and SVGIG (reference sequence). The ends lost 0 bases at V and 0 bases at J; junction bases unmatched: 3. The CDR3 contains 15 residues. The CDR3, as DNA: TGTGCCTGGAGTGTGGGACAGGACTTGAACACTGAAGCTTTCTTT. Its protein product is CAWSVGQDLNTEAFF.

The chain recombines TRBV6-5 with TRBJ2-1, with TRBD1 as a possible D gene (6 bases). The CDR3 consists of 13 residues. CDR1 and CDR2 from the germline V gene are MNHEY and SVGAGI. Trimming pared 7 bases from V and 0 bases from J, leaving 7 bases between. The CDR3 loop reads CASKQGSYNEQFF. CDR3 nucleotide sequence: TGTGCCAGCAAACAGGGCTCCTACAATGAGCAGTTCTTC.